Each of the 22 T cell receptor beta chains below was sequenced from the same sample in a study of cytomegalovirus exposure and HLA in healthy donors. Both 60 Vbeta primers and 13 Jbeta primers went into the PCR. Clones were read by immunoSEQ multiplex PCR, and TCRdb kept only the in-frame ones, dropping some. Of about 190,000 clones in the sample, more than 70% were seen once. What was sequenced was PBMCs. Receptors were obtained from a boy aged 5-17 years in good health and CMV-seronegative.

The V and J genes are TRBV6-1 and TRBJ2-7, with 7 bases that match TRBD1. This CDR3 contains 14 residues. CDR1 and CDR2 from the germline V gene are MNHNS and SASEGT. After removal of 5 bases from V and 4 bases from J, the junction contained 8 bases not matched to a gene. CDR3 sequence (DNA): TGTGCCAGCAGTTCCGGGACAGAGATTTACGAGCAGTACTTC. Translating it yields CASSSGTEIYEQYF.

The chain couples TRBV30 to TRBJ1-5; D is possibly TRBD1 (6 bases). Trimming shortened V by 5 bases and J by 4 bases, and 15 bases separated the two germline ends. CDR1 and CDR2 (germline): GTSNPN, SVGIG (reference sequence). This CDR3 has 14 amino acids. CDR3 loop: CAWRTVGGNQPQHF. The CDR3 DNA reads TGTGCCTGGCGGACAGTTGGGGGTAATCAGCCCCAGCATTTT.

This clone showed up just a few times. Since the CDR3 does not end with the conserved phenylalanine or tryptophan, this likely comes from a read error. No DNA is shown, since the ends of the CDR3 on it are uncertain; the CDR3 is the one TCRdb lists. This chain connects TRBV5-1 to TRBJ1-1. Germline V CDR1 and CDR2: SGHRS, YFSETQ. The CDR3 contains 12 residues when both ends are counted. CDR3 in amino acids: CASSLNGLVGVS.

The V call is TRBV4-3, the J call TRBJ2-1; D remains unclear. This CDR3 has 14 residues. Looked up from germline, CDR1 is LGHNA and CDR2 is YSLEER. V lost 4 bases to trimming and J lost 2 bases, with 9 bases between them. The CDR3 loop reads CASSPTQTYNEQFF. CDR3 coding DNA: TGCGCCAGCAGCCCAACCCAGACCTACAATGAGCAGTTCTTC.

The chain carries TRBV7-2 and TRBJ2-7; D possibly corresponds to TRBD2 (5 bases). CDR1 and CDR2 (germline): SGHTA, FQGNSA. The CDR3 length is 12 residues. Trimming removed 5 bases at V and 4 bases at J, with 9 bases between. CDR3 DNA: TGTGCCAGCAGCGGACTCTCGTACGAGCAGTACTTC. This codes for CASSGLSYEQYF.

This chain uses TRBV5-1 with TRBJ2-1; TRBD2 matches at 7 bases. The CDR3 loop spans 12 amino acids. The V gene end was trimmed by 6 bases and the J gene end by 9 bases; junction bases not matched to a gene: 6. CDR1 is SGHRS, CDR2 YFSETQ, per germline. The CDR3 reads CASTLRGGEQFF. The CDR3 DNA sequence: TGCGCCAGCACCCTCCGCGGGGGTGAGCAGTTCTTC.

A single count supports this clone. This chain links TRBV14 with TRBJ2-1; 12 nucleotides align to TRBD2. Germline lookup yields CDR1 SGHDN and CDR2 FVKESK. CDR3 length equals 16 residues. V lost 4 bases and J lost 9; bases outside the gene matches: 10. The CDR3 sequence is CASSRAGLAGLGEQFF. In DNA, the CDR3 is TGTGCCAGCAGCCGAGCAGGACTAGCGGGATTAGGTGAGCAGTTCTTC.

This chain connects TRBV6-1 to TRBJ1-2, with D maybe TRBD1 (5 bases). The ends were cut back, 0 bases at V and 0 bases at J, with 26 bases in the middle. The CDR3 extends over 21 amino acids. Germline V gene data show CDR1 as MNHNS and CDR2 as SASEGT. The CDR3 nucleotides are TGTGCCAGCAGTGAAGCGCTTCTTCGTCGACAGACCCGAGCAGCTAACTATGGCTACACCTTC. It codes for CASSEALLRRQTRAANYGYTF.

This clone was detected only a few times. At one end, the junction sequence differs from germline, possibly due to a read error. V is TRBV7-9 and J is TRBJ2-3, with TRBD2 matching 7 bases. CDR3 size: 14 residues. CDR1 is SEHNR and CDR2 is FQNEAQ in the germline V gene (reference sequence). This CDR3 reads CSSSSLADTDTQYF. Here the CDR3 DNA reads TGTTCCAGCAGCTCGCTAGCGGACACAGATACGCAGTATTTT.

The genes are TRBV7-6 and TRBJ1-1; possibly TRBD1 for D (5 bases). Trimming took off 4 bases at V and 1 base at J, with 7 bases between the two ends. The CDR3 has 13 residues. Germline V gives CDR1 SGHVS, CDR2 FNYEAQ. The CDR3 sequence: CASSSDRNTEAFF. CDR3 nucleotides: TGTGCCAGCAGCTCCGACAGGAACACTGAAGCTTTCTTT.

The chain uses TRBV5-1 and TRBJ2-2, with 12 bases that match TRBD2. Losses at the gene ends were 2 bases for V and 4 bases for J; bases not matched to a gene: 9. Germline CDR1 and CDR2: SGHRS and YFSETQ. The CDR3 has 18 residues. The CDR3 region is CASSFLGLAGLGTGELFF. The DNA for the CDR3 is TGCGCCAGCAGCTTCCTTGGACTAGCGGGGCTGGGCACCGGGGAGCTGTTTTTT.

This clone was recorded only once. The chain joins TRBV10-3 to TRBJ1-1; D not resolved. The CDR3 sequence is 11 residues long. The germline V and J ends were trimmed by 4 bases and 8 bases, with 8 bases remaining between them. Germline V CDR1 and CDR2: ENHRY, SYGVKD. CDR3: CAISGAKEAFF. DNA of the CDR3: TGTGCCATCAGTGGGGCGAAAGAAGCTTTCTTT.

The V and J genes are TRBV6-5 and TRBJ2-2, with D maybe TRBD1 (7 bases). The CDR3 extends over 15 amino acids. The V gene's germline CDR1 is MNHEY and CDR2 SVGAGI. V was shortened by 2 bases and J by 5 bases, with 12 bases between the two germline ends. CDR3 nucleotides: TGTGCCAGCAGTTACCTGGCAGGGGGGACCGGGGAGCTGTTTTTT. Its protein product is CASSYLAGGTGELFF.

This clone was seen just once. The chain joins TRBV7-9 to TRBJ1-4; no clear D. Per germline, CDR1 SEHNR and CDR2 FQNEAQ (reference sequence). The CDR3 consists of 14 residues. V shed 1 base and J shed 5 bases, with 8 bases lying between them. In DNA, the CDR3 is TGTGCCAGCAGCTTAGGACAATACAATGAAAAACTGTTTTTT. It specifies CASSLGQYNEKLFF. Based on the CDR3 plus reference TRBV7-9 and TRBJ1-4, the full variable domain is DTGVSQNPRHKITKRGQNVTFRCDPISEHNRLYWYRQTLGQGPEFLTYFQNEAQLEKSRLLSDRFSAERPKGSFSTLEIQRTEQGDSAMYLCASSLGQYNEKLFFGSGTQLSVL.

This chain joins TRBV5-6 and TRBJ1-2, with 8 bases matching TRBD1. The V gene end was trimmed by 4 bases and the J gene end by 12 bases; junction bases not matched to a gene: 5. This CDR3 spans 11 amino acids. Looked up from germline, CDR1 is SGHDT and CDR2 is YYEEEE. CDR3: CASSRQGPHTF. The CDR3 DNA reads TGTGCCAGCAGCAGACAGGGGCCTCACACCTTC.

The V gene is TRBV5-1, the J gene TRBJ2-5, with D tentatively TRBD1 (6 bases). Germline V gene sequence: CDR1 SGHRS, CDR2 YFSETQ. V was cut by 3 bases and J by 7 bases, with 19 bases left in between. The CDR3 runs to 15 residues. The CDR3 is CASSSTGIALGTQYF. In DNA, the CDR3 is TGCGCCAGCAGCTCCACAGGGATTGCCCTGGGGACCCAGTACTTC.

This clone was counted a single time. The chain links TRBV30 to TRBJ1-2, with 9 positions matching TRBD1. The CDR3 is 13 residues long. CDR1 is GTSNPN and CDR2 is SVGIG in the germline V gene (reference sequence). Trimming cost V 4 bases and J 8 bases; bases outside gene matches: 8. This CDR3 reads CAWIQDRGGGYTF. In DNA, the CDR3 is TGTGCCTGGATCCAGGACAGGGGAGGCGGCTACACCTTC.

The V call is TRBV7-8, the J call TRBJ1-5; maybe TRBD1 (6 bases). Trimming took off 5 bases at V and 3 bases at J, with 11 bases between the two ends. Germline loops: CDR1 SGHVS, CDR2 FQNEAQ. There are 14 residues in the CDR3. The CDR3 DNA follows: TGTGCCAGCAGCCCCCAGGGGCACAATCAGCCCCAGCATTTT. Its translation: CASSPQGHNQPQHF.

The V call is TRBV6-6, the J call TRBJ1-2; TRBD1 aligns across 8 bases. Trimming at V came to 0 bases and at J to 2 bases, leaving 5 bases not matched to a gene. The CDR3 sequence is 16 residues long. Per the germline V gene, CDR1 is MNHNY and CDR2 is SVGAGI (reference sequence). The CDR3 region is CASSYSSAGGNYGYTF. CDR3 coding DNA: TGTGCCAGCAGTTACTCGAGTGCAGGGGGCAACTATGGCTACACCTTC.

The chain joins TRBV19 to TRBJ2-1; 11 nucleotides align to TRBD2. Germline V gene lookup returns CDR1 LNHDA and CDR2 SQIVND (reference sequence). V was clipped by 6 bases and J by 4 bases; unmatched bases: 2. The CDR3 covers 14 residues. CDR3 bases: TGTGCCAGTAGCGGGACTAGCGGTTACAATGAGCAGTTCTTC. This sequence encodes CASSGTSGYNEQFF.

This rearrangement joins TRBV9 to TRBJ2-5; TRBD2 agrees at 7 bases. This CDR3 comprises 15 residues. The germline gives CDR1 SGDLS, CDR2 YYNGEE. Germline trimming cut 0 bases from V and 5 bases from J; bases unmatched to any gene: 7. The CDR3 DNA reads as TGTGCCAGCAGCGTAGGCAATCGGGGAGGGGAGACCCAGTACTTC. It encodes CASSVGNRGGETQYF.

This sequence joins TRBV4-2 and TRBJ1-1, with a weak D call TRBD1 (5 bases). V was trimmed by 0 bases and J by 0 bases, leaving 11 bases between them. The CDR3 has 16 amino acids. Germline CDR1 is LGHNA and CDR2 is YNFKEQ. This CDR3 is CASSQDGGTMNTEAFF. In DNA form, the CDR3 reads TGTGCCAGCAGCCAAGATGGGGGGACCATGAACACTGAAGCTTTCTTT.